Sequencing of this TCR beta chain was carried out in a study of technical replicates of blood from several donors. The table came from immunoSEQ multiplex PCR; TCRdb's copy has only in-frame clones and leaves some out. The data hold 76,000 or so clones, with roughly 91% observed a single time. CDR1 WSHSY and CDR2 SAAADI come from the germline V gene. With 8 bases removed from V and 2 bases from J, the gap between germline ends came to 22 bases. The CDR3 runs to 17 residues. The V call is TRBV10-2, the J call TRBJ2-1; D is possibly TRBD2 (5 bases). Source material: T cells isolated from PBMCs. The clonotype comes from a human donor in good health. The CDR3 region is CASSFSTRGFAYNEQFF. The CDR3 DNA reads TGCGCCAGCTCGTTTTCAACTAGAGGCTTTGCCTACAATGAGCAGTTCTTC.